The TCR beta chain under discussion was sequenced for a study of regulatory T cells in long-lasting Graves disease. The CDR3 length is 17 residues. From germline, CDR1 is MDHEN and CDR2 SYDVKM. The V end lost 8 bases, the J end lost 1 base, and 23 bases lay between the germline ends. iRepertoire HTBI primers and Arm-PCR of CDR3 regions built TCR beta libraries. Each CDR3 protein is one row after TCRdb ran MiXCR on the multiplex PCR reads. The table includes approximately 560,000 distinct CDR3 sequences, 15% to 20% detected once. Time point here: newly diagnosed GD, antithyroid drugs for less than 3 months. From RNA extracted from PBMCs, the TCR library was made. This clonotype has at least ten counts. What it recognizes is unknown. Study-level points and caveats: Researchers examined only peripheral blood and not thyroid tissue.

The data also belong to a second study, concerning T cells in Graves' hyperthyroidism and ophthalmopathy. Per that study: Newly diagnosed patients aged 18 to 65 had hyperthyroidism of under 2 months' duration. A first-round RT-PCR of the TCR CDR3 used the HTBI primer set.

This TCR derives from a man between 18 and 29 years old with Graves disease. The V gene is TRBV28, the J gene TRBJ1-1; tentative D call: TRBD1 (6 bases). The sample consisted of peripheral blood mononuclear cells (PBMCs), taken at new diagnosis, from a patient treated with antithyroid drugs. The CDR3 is CASLSGGADRWNTEAFF. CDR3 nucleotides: TGTGCCAGCTTATCGGGGGGGGCCGACAGGTGGAACACTGAAGCTTTCTTT.